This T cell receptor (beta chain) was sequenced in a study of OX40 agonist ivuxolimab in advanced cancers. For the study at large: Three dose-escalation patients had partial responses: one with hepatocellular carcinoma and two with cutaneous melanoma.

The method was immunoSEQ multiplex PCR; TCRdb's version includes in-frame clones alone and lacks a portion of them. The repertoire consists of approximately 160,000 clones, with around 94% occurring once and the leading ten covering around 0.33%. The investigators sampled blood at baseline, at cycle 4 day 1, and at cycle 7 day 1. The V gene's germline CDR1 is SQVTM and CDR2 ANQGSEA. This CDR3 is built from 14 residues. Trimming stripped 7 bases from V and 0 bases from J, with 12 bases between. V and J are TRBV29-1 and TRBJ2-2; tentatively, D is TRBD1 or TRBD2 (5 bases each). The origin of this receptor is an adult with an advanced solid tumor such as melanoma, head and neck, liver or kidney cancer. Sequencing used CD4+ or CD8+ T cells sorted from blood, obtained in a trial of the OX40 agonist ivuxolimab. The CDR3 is CSAYGTANTGELFF. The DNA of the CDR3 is TGCAGCGCTTACGGGACGGCGAACACCGGGGAGCTGTTTTTT.